These 25 T cell receptor beta chains came from one sample sequenced in a study of blood T cells in healthy people across ages (dated by TCRdb to about 2015). Libraries were constructed by 5' RACE. A second PCR of roughly 7 to 12 cycles was run with a J-beta primer mix and a sample-barcoded 5' primer. TCRdb itself trimmed the public reads at Q25 with fastp, ran MiXCR and retained productive beta chains. Every entry covers one CDR3 protein and lists the most common genes and DNA from its rows. The sample table contains around 2 million distinct CDR3 sequences; only one count was recorded for about 39% of them. The top ten clonotypes cover roughly 23% of the sample. The source material was blood. These receptors came from a human donor in good health.

This clonotype appeared a single time. The chain couples TRBV7-9 to TRBJ1-1, with D tentatively TRBD1 (6 bases). The germline V gene has CDR1 SEHNR and CDR2 FQNEAQ (reference sequence). There are 16 residues in the CDR3. V lost 3 bases and J lost 0, with 14 bases in between. The CDR3 protein is CASSFAGARLNTEAFF. CDR3 in DNA: TGTGCCAGCAGCTTCGCAGGGGCCCGGTTGAACACTGAAGCTTTCTTT.

This clonotype was found once. This chain connects TRBV6-2 or TRBV6-3 to TRBJ2-3; D gene uncertain. CDR1 and CDR2 from the germline V gene are MNHEY and SVGEGT. The CDR3 runs 14 residues. Trimming cost V 0 bases and J 8 bases, with 12 bases left between them. Here the CDR3 reads CASSYSMPPGTQYF. The CDR3 DNA reads TGTGCCAGCAGTTACTCGATGCCCCCCGGTACGCAGTATTTT.

This clonotype has more than one count but fewer than ten. The chain recombines TRBV20-1 with TRBJ1-4, with D possibly TRBD1 on 6 matching bases. The germline V gene has CDR1 DFQATT and CDR2 SNEGSKA (reference sequence). The CDR3 is made up of 12 amino acids. Deletions cut 6 bases from V and 11 bases from J, with 16 bases between. CDR3 sequence reads: CSANQGGRKLFF. Written as DNA, the CDR3 is TGCAGTGCCAACCAAGGGGGGAGGAAACTGTTTTTT.

The rearrangement links TRBV12-3 or TRBV12-4 to TRBJ1-1, with D unresolved. The CDR3 contains 13 residues. V was trimmed by 2 bases and J by 7 bases, leaving 11 bases between them. The CDR3 loop reads CASSLKKTVEAFF. The CDR3 coding sequence is TGTGCCAGCAGTTTAAAGAAAACAGTTGAAGCTTTCTTT.

The chain uses TRBV6-2 or TRBV6-3 and TRBJ2-4, with D tentatively TRBD2 (6 bases). TRBJ2-7 matches the DNA end more closely, so the J call is doubtful. The CDR3 contains 15 residues. Germline V CDR1 and CDR2: MNHEY, SVGEGT. The CDR3 loop reads CASRPRGILSYEQYF. The CDR3 DNA reads TGTGCCAGCAGACCCCGCGGGATCCTCTCCTACGAGCAGTACTTC.

The rearrangement joins TRBV4-2 to TRBJ2-2; D not resolved. The V end lost 0 bases, the J end lost 5 bases, and 7 bases lay between the germline ends. Germline CDR1 and CDR2: LGHNA and YNFKEQ. The CDR3 has 14 amino acids. The CDR3 reads CASSQDKGTGELFF. The CDR3 region has the DNA TGTGCCAGCAGCCAAGATAAAGGGACCGGGGAGCTGTTTTTT.

V is TRBV7-2 and J is TRBJ2-4; 9 bases fit TRBD2. The germline V gene has CDR1 SGHTA and CDR2 FQGNSA. V trimming: 1 base; J trimming: 8 bases; junction bases outside the gene matches: 3. The CDR3 loop spans 14 amino acids. As DNA, the CDR3 is TGTGCCAGCAGCTTAGGACTAGCGGCGGACATTCAGTACTTC. Its translation: CASSLGLAADIQYF.

This clonotype was observed a few times. The chain uses TRBV6-2 or TRBV6-3 and TRBJ2-7; 9 positions match TRBD2. V shed 2 bases, J shed 7 bases, and the junction held 12 bases outside the gene matches. Germline values: CDR1 MNHEY, CDR2 SVGEGT. This CDR3 spans 16 amino acids. CDR3 DNA: TGTGCCAGCAGTTACCCCAGCGGGGGGCTCCTTGGGGAGCAGTACTTC. It translates to CASSYPSGGLLGEQYF.

This chain uses TRBV20-1 with TRBJ1-2; no firm D call. Trimming removed 5 bases at V and 3 bases at J, with 7 bases between. Germline V gene lookup returns CDR1 DFQATT and CDR2 SNEGSKA (reference sequence). The CDR3 has 11 residues. This chain's CDR3 is CSARVYYGYTF. The CDR3 DNA reads TGCAGTGCTCGGGTTTACTATGGCTACACCTTC.

This rearrangement joins TRBV15 to TRBJ2-2; D unresolved. Germline V CDR1 and CDR2: LNHNV, YYDKDF (reference sequence). Trimming left V 5 bases short and J 7 bases short, with 14 bases between. The CDR3 contains 14 residues. In DNA, the CDR3 is TGTGCCACCAGCCAGAGGCAGGCCTGCGGGGAGCTGTTTTTT. It translates to CATSQRQACGELFF. The whole variable domain, remainder taken from reference TRBV15 and TRBJ2-2, is DAMVIQNPRYQVTQFGKPVTLSCSQTLNHNVMYWYQQKSSQAPKLLFHYYDKDFNNEADTPDNFQSRRPNTSFCFLDIRSPGLGDTAMYLCATSQRQACGELFFGEGSRLTVL.

The chain carries TRBV9 and TRBJ2-7, with D possibly matching TRBD1 (6 bases). The CDR3 runs to 16 residues. Germline-derived CDR1 and CDR2 are SGDLS and YYNGEE. V lost 0 bases and J lost 2, with 15 bases in between. This CDR3 reads CASSVGGGGRPYEQYF. CDR3 nucleotides: TGTGCCAGCAGCGTAGGAGGTGGGGGCCGACCCTACGAGCAGTACTTC.

The chain joins TRBV12-3 or TRBV12-4 to TRBJ2-1; D not certain. V lost 6 bases, J lost 9 bases, and 9 bases lay in between. The CDR3 loop spans 11 amino acids. In nucleotides, the CDR3 is TGTGCCAGCAGCAAACAAAGTGAGCAGTTCTTC. Protein sequence: CASSKQSEQFF.

This chain links TRBV11-2 with TRBJ2-3; D gene unclear. Germline values: CDR1 SGHAT, CDR2 FQNNGV. Between the trimmed V and J ends, which lost 1 base and 5 bases, there was a span of 10 bases. The CDR3 loop spans 14 amino acids. The CDR3 coding sequence is TGTGCCAGCAGCTTAGGTAGTTATGGAGATACGCAGTATTTT. Amino acid sequence: CASSLGSYGDTQYF.

The V and J genes are TRBV20-1 and TRBJ2-1; D possibly corresponds to TRBD2 (6 bases). The CDR3 runs to 14 residues. Germline-derived CDR1 and CDR2 are DFQATT and SNEGSKA (reference sequence). V gave up 6 bases and J gave up 7 bases, with 19 bases separating them. For the CDR3, the DNA is TGCAGTGCACCCCGGCTCCGGGGGATGAATGAGCAGTTCTTC. Its protein is CSAPRLRGMNEQFF.

This clonotype was recorded a few times. This chain uses TRBV5-6 with TRBJ2-7; 11 nucleotides match TRBD1. The CDR3 sequence is 15 residues long. The ends lost 3 bases at V and 6 bases at J; junction bases unmatched: 8. The germline V gene has CDR1 SGHDT and CDR2 YYEEEE. CDR3 sequence (DNA): TGTGCCAGCAGCTATTCCGGGACAGGGGGAATCGAGCAGTACTTC. It specifies CASSYSGTGGIEQYF.

The chain uses TRBV18 and TRBJ1-5; no clear D. The CDR3 contains 15 residues. Trimming stripped 2 bases from V and 6 bases from J, with 14 bases between. Looked up from germline, CDR1 is KGHSH and CDR2 is LQKENI. CDR3 region: CASSPEGVVGQPQHF. DNA for the CDR3: TGTGCCAGCTCACCAGAGGGTGTAGTCGGTCAGCCCCAGCATTTT. Together with reference TRBV18 and TRBJ1-5, the CDR3 gives the full variable domain: NAGVMQNPRHLVRRRGQEARLRCSPMKGHSHVYWYRQLPEEGLKFMVYLQKENIIDESGMPKERFSAEFPKEGPSILRIQQVVRGDSAAYFCASSPEGVVGQPQHFGDGTRLSIL.

This chain joins TRBV5-6 and TRBJ1-2; D not certain. Trimming removed 6 bases from V and 4 bases from J, with 13 bases in between. The CDR3 totals 13 residues. The germline CDR1 and CDR2 sequences are SGHDT and YYEEEE. CDR3 DNA: TGTGCCAGCATCGAGAGTGGGGTCTATGGCTACACCTTC. It yields the protein CASIESGVYGYTF.

This clonotype was observed a handful of times. This sequence joins TRBV5-1 and TRBJ2-1, with TRBD2 matching over 13 bases. Per germline, CDR1 SGHRS and CDR2 YFSETQ. CDR3 length equals 16 residues. Trimming cost V 5 bases and J 7 bases; bases outside gene matches: 9. The CDR3 is CASSQTGTSGANEQFF. The CDR3 DNA sequence: TGCGCCAGCAGTCAAACCGGGACTAGCGGGGCTAATGAGCAGTTCTTC.

This clonotype was found a few times. V gene TRBV12-3 or TRBV12-4 combines with J gene TRBJ2-1; D is undetermined. The CDR3 extends over 12 amino acids. The V and J ends lost 0 bases and 8 bases respectively, with 5 bases between them. The CDR3 region is CASSLASYEQFF. CDR3 bases: TGTGCCAGCAGTTTAGCTAGCTATGAGCAGTTCTTC.

The chain joins TRBV6-5 to TRBJ2-2; 9 positions match TRBD1. Germline values: CDR1 MNHEY, CDR2 SVGAGI. The CDR3 runs 19 residues. The V and J ends lost 2 bases and 1 base, in that order; junction bases with no gene match: 11. CDR3 nucleotides: TGTGCCAGCAGTTACATTCGTATACCGGGACAGGGGAACACCGGGGAGCTGTTTTTT. Translation gives CASSYIRIPGQGNTGELFF.

This sequence joins TRBV7-9 and TRBJ2-1; D is unclear. Germline V gene lookup returns CDR1 SEHNR and CDR2 FQNEAQ (reference sequence). V was cut by 3 bases and J by 1 base, with 16 bases left in between. This CDR3 has 17 residues. The CDR3 bases are TGTGCCAGCAGCTTGGGCTCGGCCGCTGAATCCTACAATGAGCAGTTCTTC. As protein: CASSLGSAAESYNEQFF.

This clonotype occurred a few times. This chain connects TRBV5-1 to TRBJ2-3; 10 bases agree with TRBD1. V shed 4 bases, J shed 4 bases, and the junction held 9 bases outside the gene matches. The V gene's germline CDR1 is SGHRS and CDR2 YFSETQ. The CDR3 is 16 residues long. The CDR3 protein is CASSPGGTGDADTQYF. The CDR3 DNA is TGCGCCAGCAGCCCGGGTGGGACAGGGGACGCAGATACGCAGTATTTT.

The genes are TRBV11-1 and TRBJ1-1; D is unclear. The germline V gene has CDR1 SGHAT and CDR2 FQDESV (reference sequence). Deletions cut 3 bases from V and 7 bases from J, with 15 bases between. The CDR3 runs 14 residues. This CDR3 is CASSFLGQQIEAFF. CDR3 DNA: TGTGCCAGCAGCTTTCTCGGGCAGCAGATTGAAGCTTTCTTT.

This chain uses TRBV5-1 with TRBJ2-4; D tentatively fits TRBD1 or TRBD2 (5 bases each). With the DNA end fitting TRBJ2-7 better, the J assignment may be wrong. Looked up from germline, CDR1 is SGHRS and CDR2 is YFSETQ. This CDR3 is 17 amino acids long. CDR3 in amino acids: CASSSFPGRGPSYEQYF. The CDR3 DNA sequence: TGCGCCAGCAGTTCCTTTCCGGGACGGGGACCATCCTACGAGCAGTACTTC.

The chain combines TRBV5-1 with TRBJ1-1; tentatively, D is TRBD1 (6 bases). This CDR3 comprises 12 residues. V was trimmed by 4 bases and J by 8 bases, leaving 12 bases between them. Germline CDR1 reads SGHRS; CDR2 reads YFSETQ. Here the CDR3 reads CASSEGVAEAFF. CDR3 DNA: TGCGCCAGCAGCGAGGGGGTGGCCGAAGCTTTCTTT.